One and the same sample provided the 27 T cell receptor beta chains below, sequenced in a study of blood T cell repertoires in COVID-19. Sequencing was performed with immunoSEQ multiplex PCR; in TCRdb, only in-frame clones are kept and a portion is missing. Of hundreds of thousands of clones in the sample, around 90% were seen once. The sample taken for sequencing was PBMCs or T cells enriched from blood (not recorded which). The receptors here all came from a woman aged 55-69 years in a cohort exposed to, infected with or recovered from COVID-19 (not recorded which).

V usage is TRBV28 and J usage is TRBJ2-1; tentative D call: TRBD2 (5 bases). Deletions cut 6 bases from V and 3 bases from J, with 15 bases between. Germline CDR1 and CDR2: MDHEN and SYDVKM. The CDR3 extends over 15 amino acids. The CDR3 region is CASSPLAEHYNEQFF. In DNA form, the CDR3 reads TGTGCCAGCAGCCCCCTAGCAGAACACTACAATGAGCAGTTCTTC.

This clone has just one count. This rearrangement joins TRBV7-2 to TRBJ1-5; unclear D gene. The CDR3 loop spans 13 amino acids. With 6 bases removed from V and 4 bases from J, the gap between germline ends came to 10 bases. Germline V gene lookup returns CDR1 SGHTA and CDR2 FQGNSA. The CDR3 nucleotides read TGTGCCAGCAGTCTTACCAGGAATCAGCCCCAGCATTTT. Encoded protein: CASSLTRNQPQHF.

Turning to this clone: Germline and junction disagree at one end, which may indicate a read error. The rearrangement joins TRBV7-7 to TRBJ2-5; tentatively, D is TRBD1 (5 bases). The CDR3 loop spans 15 amino acids. Germline assignment: CDR1 SSHAT and CDR2 FNYEAQ (reference sequence). The CDR3 region has the DNA TGTGCTAGCAGCTTCGGATCAGGGTCCCAAGAGACCCAGTACTTC. Protein sequence: CASSFGSGSQETQYF.

The chain joins TRBV7-9 to TRBJ1-5; TRBD1 matches at 9 bases. Germline CDR1 reads SEHNR; CDR2 reads FQNEAQ (reference sequence). This CDR3 contains 19 residues. The junction had 17 bases not matched to a gene; V was cut back by 3 bases and J by 5 bases. The CDR3 coding sequence is TGTGCCAGCAGCTTGGAACAGGGGGCAAAAAAAATCGTCTATCAGCCCCAGCATTTT. Protein product: CASSLEQGAKKIVYQPQHF.

V gene TRBV14 combines with J gene TRBJ1-6; tentatively, D is TRBD1 (6 bases). The V end was cut by 4 bases, the J end by 7 bases, with 8 bases between. The CDR3 covers 13 residues. Germline V gene lookup returns CDR1 SGHDN and CDR2 FVKESK. CDR3 region: CASSRTANSPLHF. CDR3 coding DNA: TGTGCCAGCAGCCGGACAGCCAATTCACCCCTCCACTTT.

The chain links TRBV7-2 to TRBJ2-7, with 7 positions matching TRBD2. Trimming took 0 bases from V and 2 from J; bases not matched to a gene: 4. CDR1 is SGHTA and CDR2 is FQGNSA in the germline V gene. The CDR3 runs to 15 residues. Written as DNA, the CDR3 is TGTGCCAGCAGCTTAGCGGGAGGGATCGCCTACGAGCAGTACTTC. Translated: CASSLAGGIAYEQYF.

This sequence joins TRBV13 and TRBJ1-4; the match to TRBD1 covers 11 bases. The CDR3 extends over 16 amino acids. The J segment lost 6 bases and the V segment lost 5 bases, leaving 8 bases of the junction unmatched. Germline V lookup: CDR1 PRHDT, CDR2 FYEKMQ (reference sequence). DNA of the CDR3: TGTGCCAGCAGCCCTTCCGGGACAGGGGGGGATGAAAAACTGTTTTTT. Protein: CASSPSGTGGDEKLFF.

V usage is TRBV27 and J usage is TRBJ1-5; D is perhaps TRBD1 (5 bases). This CDR3 region has 15 residues. V was pared by 5 bases and J by 3 bases, with 14 bases between. Germline values: CDR1 MNHEY, CDR2 SMNVEV (reference sequence). CDR3 amino acids: CASSPLTGVNQPQHF. In DNA, the CDR3 is TGTGCCAGCAGTCCCCTGACGGGGGTCAATCAGCCCCAGCATTTT.

The chain combines TRBV28 with TRBJ1-5, with D perhaps matching TRBD1 (5 bases). In germline, CDR1 is MDHEN, CDR2 SYDVKM. V was cut by 3 bases and J by 6 bases, with 9 bases left in between. The CDR3 length is 13 residues. The CDR3 loop reads CASSFGGGQPQHF. CDR3 sequence (DNA): TGTGCCAGCAGTTTTGGGGGGGGTCAGCCCCAGCATTTT. Looking up the rest from reference TRBV28 and TRBJ1-5 gives the full variable domain: DVKVTQSSRYLVKRTGEKVFLECVQDMDHENMFWYRQDPGLGLRLIYFSYDVKMKEKGDIPEGYSVSREKKERFSLILESASTNQTSMYLCASSFGGGQPQHFGDGTRLSIL.

This CDR3 is CASSLGLAARNEQFF. The CDR3 region has the DNA TGTGCCAGCAGTTTAGGTCTAGCGGCTCGGAATGAGCAGTTCTTC. This chain links TRBV28 with TRBJ2-1, with 7 bases matching TRBD2. The CDR3 spans 15 residues. V lost 2 bases, J lost 7 bases, and 8 bases stayed unmatched. Germline loops: CDR1 MDHEN, CDR2 SYDVKM. The full variable domain, with the rest looked up from reference TRBV28 and TRBJ2-1, is DVKVTQSSRYLVKRTGEKVFLECVQDMDHENMFWYRQDPGLGLRLIYFSYDVKMKEKGDIPEGYSVSREKKERFSLILESASTNQTSMYLCASSLGLAARNEQFFGPGTRLTVL.

V is TRBV6-1 and J is TRBJ2-4, with 10 positions matching TRBD1. V gave up 3 bases and J gave up 3 bases; unmatched junction bases: 8. This CDR3 comprises 17 residues. CDR1 is MNHNS and CDR2 is SASEGT in the germline V gene. The CDR3 sequence is CASSEGTGDGGKNIQYF. CDR3 coding DNA: TGTGCCAGCAGTGAGGGGACAGGGGACGGCGGCAAAAACATTCAGTACTTC.

The chain combines TRBV24-1 with TRBJ2-3, with D possibly being TRBD2 (6 bases). V was pared by 7 bases and J by 1 base, with 17 bases between. The CDR3 length is 16 residues. The germline gives CDR1 KGHDR, CDR2 SFDVKD. CDR3 sequence: CATSPWEVRGTDTQYF. The DNA for the CDR3 is TGTGCCACCAGCCCCTGGGAGGTTAGGGGCACAGATACGCAGTATTTT.

The chain links TRBV19 to TRBJ2-7, with 7 bases identical to TRBD1. Trimming cost V 6 bases and J 0 bases; bases outside gene matches: 8. Germline CDR1 and CDR2: LNHDA and SQIVND (reference sequence). CDR3 length: 15 amino acids. CDR3 amino acids: CASRDTGQSSYEQYF. The CDR3 nucleotides read TGTGCCAGTAGAGATACGGGACAGTCCTCCTACGAGCAGTACTTC.

This clone has a handful of counts. This chain links TRBV4-1 with TRBJ2-1; 11 bases align to TRBD2. The CDR3 has 16 residues. V gave up 1 base and J gave up 4 bases; unmatched junction bases: 3. CDR1 is MGHRA, CDR2 YSYEKL, per germline. The CDR3 here is CASSQGLAGRYNEQFF. As DNA, the CDR3 is TGCGCCAGCAGCCAAGGACTAGCGGGAAGATACAATGAGCAGTTCTTC.

The V and J genes are TRBV24-1 and TRBJ2-3, with a weak D call TRBD1 (6 bases). Germline CDR1 and CDR2: KGHDR and SFDVKD. Trimming left V 2 bases short and J 6 bases short, with 17 bases between. There are 16 residues in the CDR3. CDR3 bases: TGTGCCACCAGTGATTCCGGTACAGGGTTGGGGGATACGCAGTATTTT. It translates to CATSDSGTGLGDTQYF.

The table lists this clone with a count of one. The rearrangement joins TRBV7-3 to TRBJ2-2; D is perhaps TRBD1 (5 bases). In germline, CDR1 is SGHTA, CDR2 FQGTGA. V gave up 5 bases and J gave up 4 bases, with 11 bases separating them. The CDR3 has 14 residues. The CDR3 coding sequence is TGTGCCAGCAGCCTACAACAGGTCACCGGGGAGCTGTTTTTT. Translating gives CASSLQQVTGELFF.

V and J are TRBV5-6 and TRBJ2-5; possibly TRBD2 for D (6 bases). Germline CDR1 reads SGHDT; CDR2 reads YYEEEE. V gave up 4 bases and J gave up 2 bases, with 21 bases separating them. This CDR3 is 17 amino acids long. In DNA form, the CDR3 reads TGTGCCAGCAGCCTTATCTCGGAGGGATTGGGGCAAGAGACCCAGTACTTC. Amino acids: CASSLISEGLGQETQYF. The full variable domain, with the rest looked up from reference TRBV5-6 and TRBJ2-5, is DAGVTQSPTHLIKTRGQQVTLRCSPKSGHDTVSWYQQALGQGPQFIFQYYEEEERQRGNFPDRFSGHQFPNYSSELNVNALLLGDSALYLCASSLISEGLGQETQYFGPGTRLLVL.

The chain uses TRBV7-3 and TRBJ2-1, with D possibly being TRBD2 (5 bases). Germline CDR1 and CDR2: SGHTA and FQGTGA. V was clipped by 5 bases and J by 7 bases, with 9 bases between them. This CDR3 comprises 12 residues. The CDR3 DNA is TGTGCCAGCAGCCTGACTATGAATGAGCAGTTCTTC. Amino acid sequence: CASSLTMNEQFF.

The rearrangement uses TRBV7-9 and TRBJ2-7, with a weak D call TRBD1 (5 bases). Trimming pared 3 bases from V and 3 bases from J, leaving 12 bases between. The CDR3 covers 14 residues. The V gene's germline CDR1 is SEHNR and CDR2 FQNEAQ (reference sequence). The CDR3 DNA sequence: TGTGCCAGCAGCTTGGAGAACACAGGCTACGAGCAGTACTTC. Residues: CASSLENTGYEQYF.

CDR3 in DNA: TGCAGCGTTGGGAAGGGGATTGCAGAGACCCAGTACTTC. Protein: CSVGKGIAETQYF. This sequence joins TRBV29-1 and TRBJ2-5, with a possible D match to TRBD1 (5 bases). V was cut by 4 bases and J by 4 bases, with 13 bases left in between. The CDR3 is made up of 13 amino acids. CDR1 and CDR2 from the germline V gene are SQVTM and ANQGSEA.

V gene TRBV28 combines with J gene TRBJ1-5; 9 bases fit TRBD1. V shed 6 bases, J shed 3 bases, and the junction held 6 bases outside the gene matches. This CDR3 spans 15 amino acids. Germline V CDR1 and CDR2: MDHEN, SYDVKM. CDR3 loop: CASRTGGKDNQPQHF. The CDR3 coding sequence is TGTGCCAGCAGGACAGGGGGTAAAGACAATCAGCCCCAGCATTTT.

The J gene is TRBJ2-2, the V gene TRBV6-5, with unresolved D. Looked up from germline, CDR1 is MNHEY and CDR2 is SVGAGI. The CDR3 contains 13 residues. V shed 5 bases and J shed 1 base, with 5 bases lying between them. CDR3 residues: CASSRQNTGELFF. The DNA for the CDR3 is TGTGCCAGCAGTCGACAGAACACCGGGGAGCTGTTTTTT.

The rearrangement links TRBV12-3 or TRBV12-4 to TRBJ2-7; no firm D call. V lost 4 bases to trimming and J lost 2 bases, with 9 bases between them. The CDR3 extends over 13 amino acids. As DNA, the CDR3 is TGTGCCAGCAGTTCCCGACAAGCCTACGAGCAGTACTTC. The encoded protein is CASSSRQAYEQYF.

The chain carries TRBV10-2 and TRBJ2-3; 7 bases agree with TRBD1. The V and J ends lost 6 bases and 1 base, in that order; junction bases with no gene match: 7. Germline CDR1 reads WSHSY; CDR2 reads SAAADI. The CDR3 runs 15 residues. The CDR3 region has the DNA TGCGCCAGCAGGGATGACAGGGTCGGCACAGATACGCAGTATTTT. Residues: CASRDDRVGTDTQYF.

The chain employs TRBV27 and TRBJ2-7; a weak D match, TRBD1 (6 bases). V shed 6 bases and J shed 2 bases, with 17 bases lying between them. The CDR3 covers 15 residues. Looked up from germline, CDR1 is MNHEY and CDR2 is SMNVEV (reference sequence). The CDR3 region has the DNA TGTGCCAGCAGGACAACAGGGTTTATAGCCTACGAGCAGTACTTC. It yields the protein CASRTTGFIAYEQYF.

This sequence joins TRBV9 and TRBJ2-2; 8 bases fit TRBD2. There are 14 residues in the CDR3. CDR1 and CDR2 (germline): SGDLS, YYNGEE. With V trimmed by 7 bases and J by 6 bases, 8 bases remained unmatched. CDR3 DNA sequence: TGTGCCAGCCAACAAGCGGGAGTTGCCGGGGAGCTGTTTTTT. The encoded protein is CASQQAGVAGELFF.

This sequence joins TRBV24-1 and TRBJ2-3, with D possibly TRBD2 on 6 matching bases. The germline V gene has CDR1 KGHDR and CDR2 SFDVKD. Trimming cost V 0 bases and J 1 base, with 7 bases left between them. The CDR3 contains 15 residues. The CDR3 DNA is TGTGCCACCAGTGATTTGGGCGGGGGCACAGATACGCAGTATTTT. Its protein product is CATSDLGGGTDTQYF.